These 29 T cell receptor beta chains originate from one sample sequenced in a study of beta chain features in type 1 diabetes. Study conclusions and caveats: In all four CD4+ subsets, TCRB CDR3 length was significantly, moderately reduced in type 1 diabetes.

Their antigens are not known. Investigators reverse transcribed all isolated RNA, so they sequenced expressed TCRB transcripts. Measured with immunoSEQ multiplex PCR; TCRdb has only the in-frame clones, and not every one. The top ten hold over 0.008% of the sample, which has about 360,000 clones, roughly an eighth seen once. Sequencing was done on a sample of naive CD4+ T cells from blood. The receptor set was obtained from a woman aged 18 to 35 with type 1 diabetes.

In its sample, this clone was seen a few times. The chain is built from TRBV5-1 and TRBJ2-5; D uncertain. Germline V gene data show CDR1 as SGHRS and CDR2 as YFSETQ. The V gene lost 0 bases and the J gene lost 0 bases, with 6 bases spanning the gap. This CDR3 has 14 residues. CDR3 amino acids: CASSLVQNQETQYF. CDR3 coding DNA: TGCGCCAGCAGCTTGGTACAGAACCAAGAGACCCAGTACTTC.

This clone has a handful of counts. The V call is TRBV11-3, the J call TRBJ1-1, with D possibly being TRBD1 (5 bases). Germline values: CDR1 SGHNT, CDR2 YENEEA. There are 13 residues in the CDR3. Trimming removed 1 base from V and 8 bases from J, with 11 bases in between. The CDR3, as DNA: TGTGCCAGCAGCTTAGTGGAGTGGACAGAAGCTTTCTTT. Its translation: CASSLVEWTEAFF.

Only a few counts were recorded for this clone. The V call is TRBV5-1, the J call TRBJ2-7; tentatively, D is TRBD2 (7 bases). Germline V gene lookup returns CDR1 SGHRS and CDR2 YFSETQ. Trimming took off 1 base at V and 5 bases at J, with 13 bases between the two ends. The CDR3 consists of 14 residues. CDR3 sequence reads: CASSLSGTFDEQYF. CDR3 DNA: TGCGCCAGCAGCTTGAGCGGGACATTCGACGAGCAGTACTTC.

V usage is TRBV30 and J usage is TRBJ2-5, with a weak D call TRBD2 (6 bases). Matching the DNA end better, TRBJ2-7 makes the J call doubtful. Germline CDR1 reads GTSNPN; CDR2 reads SVGIG (reference sequence). There are 14 residues in the CDR3. This CDR3 reads CAWGRDSSSYEQYF. The DNA of the CDR3 is TGTGCCTGGGGTCGGGACTCCAGCTCCTACGAGCAGTACTTC.

V and J are TRBV27 and TRBJ2-5; TRBD1 is a possible D gene (7 bases). Germline V lookup: CDR1 MNHEY, CDR2 SMNVEV (reference sequence). Trimming cost V 5 bases and J 2 bases, with 15 bases left between them. This CDR3 is 15 amino acids long. The CDR3 sequence is CASSVGGGRQETQYF. CDR3 bases: TGTGCCAGCAGTGTTGGAGGGGGCCGTCAAGAGACCCAGTACTTC.

This clone has a handful of counts. This chain links TRBV18 with TRBJ2-1; D is uncertain. CDR3 size: 14 residues. Germline V gives CDR1 KGHSH, CDR2 LQKENI. Deletions cut 4 bases from V and 12 bases from J, with 19 bases between. The CDR3 sequence is CASSRPGVSSWQFF. The DNA for the CDR3 is TGTGCCAGCTCACGACCCGGAGTAAGTAGTTGGCAGTTCTTC.

This clone was observed a few times. J is TRBJ2-5 and V is TRBV13; 7 bases agree with TRBD2. CDR1 and CDR2 (germline): PRHDT, FYEKMQ (reference sequence). This CDR3 spans 17 amino acids. With V trimmed by 1 base and J by 7 bases, 15 bases remained unmatched. The CDR3: CASSLASGRERTSTQYF. The CDR3 DNA sequence: TGTGCCAGCAGCTTAGCCTCCGGGCGGGAGCGGACATCGACCCAGTACTTC.

In this sample, this clone turned up a few times. This chain's CDR3 is CASSSPRLAENNEQFF. The DNA of the CDR3 is TGTGCCAGCAGCTCCCCCCGACTAGCGGAGAACAATGAGCAGTTCTTC. This chain links TRBV11-3 with TRBJ2-1, with 9 positions matching TRBD2. The CDR3 totals 16 residues. The germline V gene encodes CDR1 SGHNT and CDR2 YENEEA. With V trimmed by 4 bases and J by 5 bases, 9 bases remained unmatched.

V is TRBV7-2 and J is TRBJ2-1; TRBD2 aligns across 13 bases. This CDR3 is built from 17 residues. The V gene's germline CDR1 is SGHTA and CDR2 FQGNSA. Trimming took 5 bases from V and 2 from J; bases not matched to a gene: 6. The CDR3 sequence is CASSTLAGGGTYNEQFF. CDR3 nucleotides: TGTGCCAGCAGCACACTAGCGGGAGGGGGGACCTACAATGAGCAGTTCTTC.

The chain couples TRBV29-1 to TRBJ1-5; D is ambiguous. The CDR3 length is 10 residues. The germline V gene encodes CDR1 SQVTM and CDR2 ANQGSEA. V was shortened by 4 bases and J by 8 bases, with 6 bases between the two germline ends. The CDR3 DNA reads as TGCAGCGTTGGTCCGGAGCCCCAGCATTTT. Translation gives CSVGPEPQHF.

This clone has more than one count but fewer than ten. The chain joins TRBV7-9 to TRBJ2-3, with 16 positions matching TRBD2. CDR1 is SEHNR and CDR2 is FQNEAQ in the germline V gene (reference sequence). The junction had 4 bases not matched to a gene; V was cut back by 5 bases and J by 5 bases. The CDR3 extends over 16 amino acids. The CDR3 reads CASSLGTSGRGDTQYF. The CDR3 bases are TGTGCCAGCAGCCTCGGGACTAGCGGGAGGGGAGATACGCAGTATTTT. Together with reference TRBV7-9 and TRBJ2-3, the CDR3 gives the full variable domain: DTGVSQNPRHKITKRGQNVTFRCDPISEHNRLYWYRQTLGQGPEFLTYFQNEAQLEKSRLLSDRFSAERPKGSFSTLEIQRTEQGDSAMYLCASSLGTSGRGDTQYFGPGTRLTVL.

The V call is TRBV18, the J call TRBJ1-1, with 8 nucleotides matching TRBD1. The germline gives CDR1 KGHSH, CDR2 LQKENI. With V trimmed by 6 bases and J by 6 bases, 9 bases remained unmatched. The CDR3 runs 14 residues. CDR3 amino acids: CASSLDRASAEAFF. The CDR3 DNA is TGTGCCAGCTCCCTGGACAGGGCGTCCGCTGAAGCTTTCTTT.

The chain employs TRBV29-1 and TRBJ2-7; TRBD2 agrees at 8 bases. Germline lookup yields CDR1 SQVTM and CDR2 ANQGSEA. The CDR3 consists of 12 residues. V lost 6 bases to trimming and J lost 4 bases; unmatched junction nucleotides: 5. The CDR3 region is CSVLRGRYEQYF. CDR3 nucleotides: TGCAGCGTACTTCGCGGGAGGTACGAGCAGTACTTC.

The V gene is TRBV7-9, the J gene TRBJ1-6; no clear D gene. This CDR3 region has 13 residues. Germline assignment: CDR1 SEHNR and CDR2 FQNEAQ (reference sequence). V lost 1 base, J lost 9 bases, and 7 bases lay in between. The DNA for the CDR3 is TGTGCCAGCAGCTTAGATGGAGGTTCACCCCTCCACTTT. Its translation: CASSLDGGSPLHF.

The chain couples TRBV2 to TRBJ2-3; 7 positions match TRBD1. This CDR3 region has 15 residues. Germline CDR1 is SNHLY and CDR2 is FYNNEI. Trimming at V came to 8 bases and at J to 1 base, leaving 9 bases not matched to a gene. The CDR3 spells CASGIQGYGTDTQYF. The CDR3, as DNA: TGTGCCAGCGGGATACAGGGGTATGGCACAGATACGCAGTATTTT.

This clone came up a few times. The chain joins TRBV5-1 to TRBJ1-2; 7 bases are a match to TRBD1. V trimming: 4 bases; J trimming: 5 bases; junction bases outside the gene matches: 11. CDR3 length equals 15 residues. CDR1 SGHRS and CDR2 YFSETQ come from the germline V gene. The CDR3 DNA is TGCGCCAGCAGCAGAACAGGGGACCGAAATTATGGCTACACCTTC. Amino acids: CASSRTGDRNYGYTF.

This chain uses TRBV9 with TRBJ2-7, with 7 bases matching TRBD2. This CDR3 contains 13 residues. V shed 5 bases, J shed 4 bases, and the junction held 6 bases outside the gene matches. Germline CDR1 SGDLS, CDR2 YYNGEE. DNA for the CDR3: TGTGCCAGCAGTCTAGCGGAAGAATACGAGCAGTACTTC. Its translation: CASSLAEEYEQYF. Drawing the rest from reference TRBV9 and TRBJ2-7, the complete variable domain is DSGVTQTPKHLITATGQRVTLRCSPRSGDLSVYWYQQSLDQGLQFLIQYYNGEERAKGNILERFSAQQFPDLHSELNLSSLELGDSALYFCASSLAEEYEQYFGPGTRLTVT.

The J gene is TRBJ2-7, the V gene TRBV5-1; D may be TRBD2 (5 bases). The CDR3 spans 13 residues. Germline V CDR1 and CDR2: SGHRS, YFSETQ. V was trimmed by 1 base and J by 2 bases, leaving 7 bases between them. The CDR3 is CASSLLGAYEQYF. DNA of the CDR3: TGCGCCAGCAGCTTGTTGGGAGCCTACGAGCAGTACTTC.

This clone was seen a handful of times. The chain is built from TRBV7-9 and TRBJ1-1; D is uncertain. The germline CDR1 and CDR2 sequences are SEHNR and FQNEAQ (reference sequence). CDR3 length: 12 residues. V lost 7 bases and J 1 base, leaving 7 bases between the germline ends. Written as DNA, the CDR3 is TGTGCCAGCATGAGGGAGAACACTGAAGCTTTCTTT. Residues: CASMRENTEAFF.

In nucleotides, the CDR3 is TGTGCCACATTCGGTTTTGGAAACACCATATATTTT. It codes for CATFGFGNTIYF. This sequence joins TRBV28 and TRBJ1-3; no clear D gene. Germline values: CDR1 MDHEN, CDR2 SYDVKM. The CDR3 contains 12 residues. Trimming cost V 10 bases and J 3 bases, with 10 bases left between them.

This clone was seen more than once but under ten times. The gene calls are TRBV15 and TRBJ1-1; 10 nucleotides agree with TRBD1. The germline V gene encodes CDR1 LNHNV and CDR2 YYDKDF (reference sequence). V gave up 5 bases and J gave up 5 bases; unmatched junction bases: 11. The CDR3 sequence is 16 residues long. CDR3 residues: CATSPRGGQGRTEAFF. The CDR3 bases are TGTGCCACCAGCCCCCGAGGGGGACAGGGGAGGACTGAAGCTTTCTTT.

This clone was detected only a few times. The chain carries TRBV9 and TRBJ1-2; TRBD1 might be the D (6 bases). This CDR3 has 15 amino acids. Germline lookup yields CDR1 SGDLS and CDR2 YYNGEE. The V and J ends lost 3 bases and 2 bases respectively, with 14 bases between them. The CDR3 protein is CASSENTQGNYGYTF. Here the CDR3 DNA reads TGTGCCAGCAGCGAGAACACACAGGGAAACTATGGCTACACCTTC.

This clone was seen more than once but under ten times. The chain carries TRBV6-6 and TRBJ2-1; tentatively, D is TRBD1 (6 bases). CDR3 length: 13 amino acids. The V end lost 4 bases, the J end lost 7 bases, and 11 bases lay between the germline ends. Looked up from germline, CDR1 is MNHNY and CDR2 is SVGAGI (reference sequence). CDR3 DNA sequence: TGTGCCAGCAGTTGGACAGACCCTAATGAGCAGTTCTTC. This encodes CASSWTDPNEQFF.

This clone has only a few counts. This chain uses TRBV11-3 with TRBJ2-1; TRBD2 agrees at 7 bases. The CDR3 is 14 residues long. The junction had 7 bases not matched to a gene; V was cut back by 1 base and J by 10 bases. Germline V gene data show CDR1 as SGHNT and CDR2 as YENEEA. The chain's CDR3 is CASSLVSLGGEQFF. CDR3 sequence (DNA): TGTGCCAGCAGCTTAGTGTCTTTGGGGGGGGAGCAGTTCTTC.

V gene TRBV7-9 combines with J gene TRBJ1-1, with 7 positions matching TRBD1. The V segment lost 5 bases and the J segment 6 bases; nucleotides outside the gene matches: 9. The CDR3 runs 14 residues. Germline CDR1 reads SEHNR; CDR2 reads FQNEAQ (reference sequence). The CDR3 nucleotides read TGTGCCAGCAGCCTTTTAACAGGGGTCCCTGAAGCTTTCTTT. It yields the protein CASSLLTGVPEAFF.

This chain joins TRBV2 and TRBJ1-5; D is uncertain. This CDR3 region has 13 residues. Trimming cost V 3 bases and J 1 base, with 4 bases left between them. CDR1 is SNHLY, CDR2 FYNNEI, per germline. The CDR3 protein is CASSDRSNQPQHF. In DNA, the CDR3 is TGTGCCAGCAGTGACCGGAGCAATCAGCCCCAGCATTTT.

The V and J genes are TRBV28 and TRBJ1-1; 7 bases agree with TRBD1. This CDR3 has 14 amino acids. Looked up from germline, CDR1 is MDHEN and CDR2 is SYDVKM. V was pared by 7 bases and J by 0 bases, with 5 bases of the junction left unmatched. Written as DNA, the CDR3 is TGTGCCAGCAATGTACAGGGGATGAACACTGAAGCTTTCTTT. Its protein product is CASNVQGMNTEAFF.

This clone appeared a few times. The chain couples TRBV5-4 to TRBJ2-5; the D gene is possibly TRBD1 (5 bases). The CDR3 totals 15 residues. Looked up from germline, CDR1 is SGHNT and CDR2 is YYREEE (reference sequence). Trimming left V 1 base short and J 4 bases short, with 14 bases between. The CDR3 nucleotides read TGTGCCAGCAGCTTGCAAGGGGCGCGGCTAGAGACCCAGTACTTC. Translated: CASSLQGARLETQYF.

The CDR3 loop is CASSVGDSGANVLTF. CDR3 DNA: TGTGCCAGCAGCGTAGGCGACTCTGGGGCCAACGTCCTGACTTTC. V is TRBV9 and J is TRBJ2-6; no clear D gene. V was trimmed by 0 bases and J by 0 bases, leaving 4 bases between them. CDR1 SGDLS and CDR2 YYNGEE come from the germline V gene. The CDR3 totals 15 residues.